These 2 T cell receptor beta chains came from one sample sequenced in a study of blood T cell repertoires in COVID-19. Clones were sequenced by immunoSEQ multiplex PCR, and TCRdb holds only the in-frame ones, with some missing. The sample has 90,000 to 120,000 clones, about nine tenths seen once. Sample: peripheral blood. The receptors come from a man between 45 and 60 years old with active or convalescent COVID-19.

The CDR3, as DNA: TGTGCCAGCAGCTTGGAGGGACAGAACACTGAAGCTTTCTTT. Translated: CASSLEGQNTEAFF. The chain carries TRBV5-6 and TRBJ1-1; perhaps TRBD1 as D (6 bases). Germline CDR1 and CDR2: SGHDT and YYEEEE. The CDR3 is 14 amino acids. V was shortened by 0 bases and J by 1 base, with 7 bases between the two germline ends.

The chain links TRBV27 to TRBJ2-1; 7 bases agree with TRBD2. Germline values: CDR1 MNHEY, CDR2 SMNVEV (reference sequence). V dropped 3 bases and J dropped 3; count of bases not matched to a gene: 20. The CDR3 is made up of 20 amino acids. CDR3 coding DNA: TGTGCCAGCAGTTTGTTTCAGTTTCGACCGGGAGGCCCGCACTACAATGAGCAGTTCTTC. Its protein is CASSLFQFRPGGPHYNEQFF.